This T cell receptor beta chain came from a study of blood T cells in healthy people across ages. Looking at the study overall: About one barcoded beta molecule per two T cells was captured by template switching.

A J-beta primer mix and a sample-barcoded 5' primer were used in a second PCR of roughly 6 to 11 cycles. TCRdb called the 5' RACE reads again in MiXCR, with one record for every CDR3 protein. The profile shows 890,000 or so distinct CDR3 sequences, under 80% of them singletons. Study results and caveats: Changes in expanded clonotypes were possibly confounded, as the CMV status of donors was unknown. Naive T cell percentage and TCR beta diversity correlated strongly.

This clonotype was seen a handful of times. What it binds is unknown. CDR1 is SGHRS and CDR2 is YFSETQ in the germline V gene. The CDR3 is 15 residues long. V lost 4 bases and J 1 base, leaving 14 bases between the germline ends. The sequenced sample consisted of blood. The V and J genes are TRBV5-1 and TRBJ1-2; D is possibly TRBD1 (5 bases). The TCR was taken from a man in his thirties or forties in good health. The CDR3 is CASSQTLGLNYGYTF. Written as DNA, the CDR3 is TGCGCCAGCAGCCAGACCCTGGGACTTAACTATGGCTACACCTTC.